One and the same sample provided the 16 T cell receptor beta chains below, sequenced in a study of blood T cells in healthy people across ages. A second about 7 to 12 cycle PCR used barcoded and J-beta primers. TCRdb analysed the 5' RACE reads with MiXCR anew, one entry per CDR3 protein. The repertoire holds 800,000 to 950,000 distinct CDR3 sequences, with 25% to 35% as singletons. These records were also assigned to another study, of T cells of mothers and their children.

Material: blood. Source of these receptors: a woman in her thirties or forties in good health.

This chain uses TRBV24-1 with TRBJ2-5, with TRBD2 matching 7 bases. The CDR3 totals 16 residues. J lost 11 bases, V lost 8 bases, and 22 bases had no gene match. Germline V gene sequence: CDR1 KGHDR, CDR2 SFDVKD. In DNA, the CDR3 is TGTGCCACCATGGGGACTAATTCCCACCACGACGATGAGCAGTACTTC. Amino acid sequence: CATMGTNSHHDDEQYF.

The chain carries TRBV3-1 and TRBJ1-4; unclear D gene. Between the trimmed V and J ends, which lost 0 bases and 7 bases, there was a span of 15 bases. Germline V lookup: CDR1 LGHDT, CDR2 YNNKEL (reference sequence). This CDR3 has 16 amino acids. CDR3 in amino acids: CASSQDGPTAGEKLFF. The CDR3 bases are TGTGCCAGCAGCCAAGACGGGCCCACGGCCGGTGAAAAACTGTTTTTT.

This clonotype was seen at least ten times. V gene TRBV7-2 combines with J gene TRBJ2-7, with a weak D call TRBD2 (5 bases). V was cut by 1 base and J by 3 bases, with 13 bases left in between. CDR1 SGHTA and CDR2 FQGNSA come from the germline V gene. There are 15 residues in the CDR3. CDR3 loop: CASSLGVGSGYEQYF. The DNA of the CDR3 is TGTGCCAGCAGCTTAGGGGTGGGAAGCGGCTACGAGCAGTACTTC.

J is TRBJ1-4 and V is TRBV20-1, with 9 bases lining up with TRBD1. Trimming at V came to 5 bases and at J to 3 bases, leaving 7 bases not matched to a gene. This CDR3 region has 15 residues. Germline V gene sequence: CDR1 DFQATT, CDR2 SNEGSKA (reference sequence). The DNA for the CDR3 is TGCAGTGCTCGGACAGGGGAGGTTTCTAATGAAAAACTGTTTTTT. Translation gives CSARTGEVSNEKLFF.

J is TRBJ1-1 and V is TRBV6-5; maybe TRBD1 (6 bases). This CDR3 comprises 14 residues. With 4 bases removed from V and 7 bases from J, the gap between germline ends came to 16 bases. The germline V gene has CDR1 MNHEY and CDR2 SVGAGI. CDR3 DNA: TGTGCCAGCAGTTGGACAGTCCCCCCACTTGAAGCTTTCTTT. It encodes CASSWTVPPLEAFF.

The V gene is TRBV7-9, the J gene TRBJ1-2; D is unclear. V lost 1 base, J lost 7 bases, and 10 bases lay in between. CDR3 length: 13 residues. CDR1 SEHNR and CDR2 FQNEAQ come from the germline V gene (reference sequence). CDR3 loop: CASSLVEGPGYTF. The CDR3 DNA follows: TGTGCCAGCAGCTTAGTAGAAGGGCCTGGCTACACCTTC.

This clonotype appeared a few times. The chain links TRBV5-1 to TRBJ2-1; 7 positions agree with TRBD1. Germline CDR1 SGHRS, CDR2 YFSETQ. The J segment lost 10 bases and the V segment lost 0 bases, leaving 13 bases of the junction unmatched. The CDR3 has 16 residues. Written as DNA, the CDR3 is TGCGCCAGCAGCTTGGCATCGATGGCAGGGGGTCAGGAGCAGTTCTTC. It translates to CASSLASMAGGQEQFF.

This clonotype has ten or more counts. The CDR3 spells CASSLELREQFF. CDR3 in DNA: TGCGCCAGCAGCTTGGAACTCCGTGAGCAGTTCTTC. This chain links TRBV5-1 with TRBJ2-1; no clear D gene. The V gene's germline CDR1 is SGHRS and CDR2 YFSETQ. The CDR3 runs to 12 residues. V was shortened by 0 bases and J by 9 bases, with 7 bases between the two germline ends.

This clonotype was seen a handful of times. The chain links TRBV5-1 to TRBJ2-4, with D uncertain. From germline, CDR1 is SGHRS and CDR2 YFSETQ. The CDR3 spans 16 residues. Trimming cost V 2 bases and J 0 bases, with 12 bases left between them. The CDR3 nucleotides are TGCGCCAGCAGCTTTGGTATCAGGACAGCCAAAAACATTCAGTACTTC. Protein sequence: CASSFGIRTAKNIQYF.

The chain employs TRBV12-5 and TRBJ2-5, with D possibly matching TRBD1 (6 bases). CDR3 size: 14 residues. Germline CDR1 LGHNT, CDR2 FRNRAP. With 6 bases removed from V and 5 bases from J, the gap between germline ends came to 16 bases. CDR3 sequence reads: CASGGGSGGETQYF. The CDR3 DNA sequence: TGTGCTAGTGGAGGGGGAAGCGGCGGGGAGACCCAGTACTTC.

This clonotype came up many times. The V and J genes are TRBV12-3 or TRBV12-4 and TRBJ2-7; D may be TRBD2 (6 bases). The CDR3 has 14 residues. V was clipped by 0 bases and J by 4 bases, with 10 bases between them. The CDR3 DNA sequence: TGTGCCAGCAGTTTAGCTAGCGGAAGGTACGAGCAGTACTTC. This translates into CASSLASGRYEQYF.

This clonotype has a single count. The chain is built from TRBV9 and TRBJ2-3; 14 nucleotides match TRBD2. Germline assignment: CDR1 SGDLS and CDR2 YYNGEE. V lost 3 bases to trimming and J lost 4 bases; unmatched junction nucleotides: 10. The CDR3 is made up of 18 amino acids. The chain's CDR3 is CASSAGTSGGPSADTQYF. The CDR3, as DNA: TGTGCCAGCAGCGCCGGGACTAGCGGGGGCCCTAGCGCAGATACGCAGTATTTT.

This CDR3 reads CASETGATKVGGYTF. DNA for the CDR3: TGTGCCAGCGAGACAGGGGCCACCAAGGTGGGGGGCTACACCTTC. J is TRBJ1-2 and V is TRBV28, with TRBD1 matching over 8 bases. V was pared by 8 bases and J by 8 bases, with 16 bases of the junction left unmatched. This CDR3 region has 15 residues. Germline CDR1 is MDHEN and CDR2 is SYDVKM.

There are many counts of this clonotype. The chain joins TRBV4-3 to TRBJ1-2, with TRBD1 identical over 8 bases. The trim removed 4 bases at V and 9 bases at J, leaving 13 bases unmatched. This CDR3 region has 15 residues. CDR1 and CDR2 (germline): LGHNA, YSLEER. CDR3 loop: CASSPLSTGDLSYTF. The CDR3 DNA is TGCGCCAGCAGCCCCTTATCGACAGGGGACTTAAGCTACACCTTC.

This clonotype was seen more than once but under ten times. This chain connects TRBV11-2 to TRBJ2-3; no reliable D call. V shed 0 bases and J shed 5 bases, with 9 bases lying between them. Germline values: CDR1 SGHAT, CDR2 FQNNGV. This CDR3 spans 14 amino acids. The CDR3 is CASSLELVVDTQYF. The DNA of the CDR3 is TGTGCCAGCAGCTTAGAATTGGTTGTAGATACGCAGTATTTT.

This clonotype was observed a handful of times. The chain recombines TRBV21-1 with TRBJ1-5. TRBV21-1 is a listed pseudogene. This CDR3 has 15 amino acids. In DNA form, the CDR3 reads TGTGCCAGTGGGAGGGGCCCTGGGGGCAATCAGCCCCAGCATTTT. This encodes CASGRGPGGNQPQHF.